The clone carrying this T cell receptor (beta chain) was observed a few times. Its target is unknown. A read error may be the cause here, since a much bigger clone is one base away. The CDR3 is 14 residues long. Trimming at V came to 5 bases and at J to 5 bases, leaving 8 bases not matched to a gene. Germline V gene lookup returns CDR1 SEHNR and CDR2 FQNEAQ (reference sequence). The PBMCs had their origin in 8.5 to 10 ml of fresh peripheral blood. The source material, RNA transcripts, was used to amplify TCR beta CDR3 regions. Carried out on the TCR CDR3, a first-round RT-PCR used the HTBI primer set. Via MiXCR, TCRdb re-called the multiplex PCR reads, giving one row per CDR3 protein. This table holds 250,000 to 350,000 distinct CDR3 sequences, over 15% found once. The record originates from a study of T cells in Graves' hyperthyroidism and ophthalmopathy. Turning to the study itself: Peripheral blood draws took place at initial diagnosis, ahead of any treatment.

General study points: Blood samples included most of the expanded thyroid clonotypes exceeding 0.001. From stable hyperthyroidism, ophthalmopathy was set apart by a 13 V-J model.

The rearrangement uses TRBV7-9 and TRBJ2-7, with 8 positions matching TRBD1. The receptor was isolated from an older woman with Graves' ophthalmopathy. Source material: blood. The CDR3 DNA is TGTGCCAGCAGCCATAAGGCAGGGGGCGACGAGCAGTACTTC. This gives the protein CASSHKAGGDEQYF.